Listed below are T cell receptor beta chains from one sample, sequenced in a study of cytomegalovirus exposure and HLA in healthy donors. Clones were sequenced by immunoSEQ multiplex PCR, and TCRdb holds only the in-frame ones, with some missing. The top ten clones hold roughly 1.8% of a sample with around 140,000 clones, 61% of them seen once. Sequences were obtained from PBMCs. The receptors stem from a male donor in good health and CMV-seronegative. Both conserved end residues are part of each CDR3. D genes are given only for firm matches. Expanded clones are given a class, and other clones once, few, many or no size at all.

V: TRBV12-1
size: few
D: -
J: TRBJ2-7
DNA: TGTGCCAGCAGCCGTCAGCGGGGAGACAGCTACGAGCAGTACTTC
CDR3: CASSRQRGDSYEQYF

V: TRBV4-1
size: -
D: TRBD1
J: TRBJ1-5
DNA: TGCGCCAGCAGCCAAAAACAGGGGTTTCAGCCCCAGCATTTT
CDR3: CASSQKQGFQPQHF

V: TRBV7-9
size: -
D: -
J: TRBJ2-7
DNA: TGTGCCAGCAGCTCTAGCACCGTGGGGGAGCAGTACTTC
CDR3: CASSSSTVGEQYF

V: TRBV7-9
size: -
D: -
J: TRBJ1-2
DNA: TGTGCCAGCAGCTTAGGAGGCAGGGATGGTGGCTACACCTTC
CDR3: CASSLGGRDGGYTF

V: TRBV29-1
size: -
D: TRBD1
J: TRBJ2-2
DNA: TGCAGCGTTGACGGGACAGGCACCGGGGAGCTGTTTTTT
CDR3: CSVDGTGTGELFF

V: TRBV7-3
size: -
D: TRBD2
J: TRBJ2-3
DNA: TGTGCCAGCAGCGAAAAGGCGGGGGTTGCAGATACGCAGTATTTT
CDR3: CASSEKAGVADTQYF

V: TRBV6-5
size: -
D: -
J: TRBJ1-3
DNA: TGTGCCAGCAGTACTACCCCGGGTAACACCATATATTTT
CDR3: CASSTTPGNTIYF

V: TRBV6-5
size: -
D: TRBD1
J: TRBJ1-3
DNA: TGTGCCAGCAGTCCCGACAGGGGTGGAAACACCATATATTTT
CDR3: CASSPDRGGNTIYF

V: TRBV6-1
size: -
D: -
J: TRBJ2-1
DNA: TGTGCCAGCAGCGCATCCGCGCGTGGCAATGAGCAGTTCTTC
CDR3: CASSASARGNEQFF

V: TRBV11-3
size: -
D: -
J: TRBJ2-7
DNA: TGTGCCAGCAGCAAGGACACCTACGAGCAGTACTTC
CDR3: CASSKDTYEQYF

V: TRBV5-1
size: few
D: TRBD2
J: TRBJ2-3
DNA: TGCGCCAGCAGCTTTCTTAGCGGGGTAGTTTCAGATACGCAGTATTTT
CDR3: CASSFLSGVVSDTQYF

V: TRBV10-2
size: few
D: -
J: TRBJ1-1
DNA: TGCGCCAGCAGACCCGGAGGGGGGGGCACTGAAGCTTTCTTT
CDR3: CASRPGGGGTEAFF

V: TRBV7-3
size: once
D: TRBD2
J: TRBJ2-1
DNA: TGTGCCAGCAGCTTACTAGCGGGCTACAATGAGCAGTTCTTC
CDR3: CASSLLAGYNEQFF

V: TRBV18
size: -
D: -
J: TRBJ2-7
DNA: TGTGCCAGCTCACCAAACAGTCAAGCCTACGAGCAGTACTTC
CDR3: CASSPNSQAYEQYF

V: TRBV7-2
size: few
D: TRBD2
J: TRBJ2-7
DNA: TGTGCCAGCAGCTTACTAGCGGGGGGGCTCTACGAGCAGTACTTC
CDR3: CASSLLAGGLYEQYF

V: TRBV6-1
size: -
D: TRBD1
J: TRBJ1-5
DNA: TGTGCCAGCAGTCGTACAGGGGGCCCGCCCCAGCATTTT
CDR3: CASSRTGGPPQHF

V: TRBV27
size: -
D: TRBD1
J: TRBJ1-2
DNA: TGTGCCAGCAGTTCCCGGGACAGTGGTAACTATGGCTACACCTTC
CDR3: CASSSRDSGNYGYTF

V: TRBV9
size: -
D: -
J: TRBJ2-1
DNA: TGTGCCAGCAGCGTAGATGGGGGGTGGGGAAATGAGCAGTTCTTC
CDR3: CASSVDGGWGNEQFF

V: TRBV4-3
size: -
D: -
J: TRBJ2-5
DNA: TGCGCCAGCAGCCAAGGATCGAGCAGGTCCCAAGAGACCCAGTACTTC
CDR3: CASSQGSSRSQETQYF

V: TRBV2
size: -
D: -
J: TRBJ1-4
DNA: TGTGCCAGCACACAGGGTGATAATGAAAAACTGTTTTTT
CDR3: CASTQGDNEKLFF

V: TRBV7-9
size: -
D: -
J: TRBJ1-2
DNA: TGTGCCAGCAGATCGGGAAGAAACTATGGCTACACCTTC
CDR3: CASRSGRNYGYTF

V: TRBV5-1
size: -
D: TRBD1
J: TRBJ1-1
DNA: TGCGCCAGCAGCACCCACAGGGGGCCCCGGAACACTGAAGCTTTCTTT
CDR3: CASSTHRGPRNTEAFF

V: TRBV2
size: few
D: TRBD1
J: TRBJ2-7
DNA: TGTGCCAGCATACGGGACAGGGGAAGGTACGAGCAGTACTTC
CDR3: CASIRDRGRYEQYF

V: TRBV6-5
size: few
D: -
J: TRBJ2-7
DNA: TGTGCCAGCAGTAGAACAACAGGGTCCTACGAGCAGTACTTC
CDR3: CASSRTTGSYEQYF

V: TRBV7-6
size: -
D: TRBD1
J: TRBJ2-7
DNA: TGTGCCAGCAGCCCACAGGGGAGAGCCTACGAGCAGTACTTC
CDR3: CASSPQGRAYEQYF

V: TRBV15
size: -
D: TRBD2
J: TRBJ2-3
DNA: TGTGCCACCAGCAGAGAGAATAGCGGGGGGATAGATACGCAGTATTTT
CDR3: CATSRENSGGIDTQYF

V: TRBV5-6
size: few
D: -
J: TRBJ1-1
DNA: TGTGCCAGCAGCTTGAGGGGTACTGAAGCTTTCTTT
CDR3: CASSLRGTEAFF

V: TRBV5-4
size: -
D: TRBD2
J: TRBJ2-3
DNA: TGTGCCAGCAGCACCGGGACTAGCGGAAGCACAGATACGCAGTATTTT
CDR3: CASSTGTSGSTDTQYF

V: TRBV10-1
size: few
D: -
J: TRBJ2-1
DNA: TGCGCCAGCAGTACCGGACAGAGCAATGAGCAGTTCTTC
CDR3: CASSTGQSNEQFF

V: TRBV6-1
size: -
D: TRBD1
J: TRBJ1-1
DNA: TGTGCCAGCAGGCAAGGGACAGGGGGCACTGAAGCTTTCTTT
CDR3: CASRQGTGGTEAFF

V: TRBV9
size: -
D: TRBD1
J: TRBJ1-5
DNA: TGTGCCAGCAGCGTAGGGGACAGGTTAAATCAGCCCCAGCATTTT
CDR3: CASSVGDRLNQPQHF

V: TRBV11-2
size: -
D: -
J: TRBJ1-6
DNA: TGTGCCAGCAGCTCCGAACAATTACCCCTCCACTTT
CDR3: CASSSEQLPLHF

V: TRBV5-1
size: few
D: -
J: TRBJ1-2
DNA: TGCGCCAGCAGCTTGGCGACAGACTATGGCTACACCTTC
CDR3: CASSLATDYGYTF

V: TRBV5-1
size: -
D: TRBD2
J: TRBJ2-3
DNA: TGCGCCAGCAGCTTTTCCGGGGGGAGCACAGATACGCAGTATTTT
CDR3: CASSFSGGSTDTQYF

V: TRBV12-2
size: -
D: -
J: TRBJ2-1
DNA: TGTGCAAGTCGCTTAGTTGGTTTTGGTTGGGCTCTCCGGCCCTACAATGAGCAGTTCTTC
CDR3: CASRLVGFGWALRPYNEQFF

V: TRBV21-1
size: -
D: -
J: TRBJ1-1
DNA: TGTGCCAGCAGCAAAGGAGTCACGAAAATGAACACTGAAGCTTTCTTT
CDR3: CASSKGVTKMNTEAFF